The T cell receptor beta chain described here comes from a study of glioma-infiltrating T cells after dendritic cell vaccination. Study background: Dendritic cells derived from monocytes and pulsed with autologous tumor lysate formed the vaccine. At biweekly intervals, patients got three intradermal dendritic cell vaccine injections.

TCRdb's copy holds only in-frame clones and misses some; the assay was immunoSEQ multiplex PCR. The sample includes tens of thousands of clones, around nine tenths seen only once; the top ten take approximately 2.1%. CDR1 is LNHDA, CDR2 SQIVND, per germline (reference sequence). The CDR3 spans 13 residues. Trimming removed 9 bases at V and 0 bases at J, with 11 bases between. Time point defined: after dendritic cell vaccination, including at tumor progression/relapse. Fresh-frozen tumor tissue and more than two years of survival data were available for all. Before vaccination, two weeks after the third vaccination, and at progression, PBMC were collected.

The sequencing used blood, collected after dendritic cell vaccination. The J gene is TRBJ1-1, the V gene TRBV19; TRBD1 might be the D (5 bases). The clonotype was recovered from a human donor with glioblastoma. The CDR3 DNA follows: TGTGCCAGCCGAAAGGGGTTGAACACTGAAGCTTTCTTT. Translation gives CASRKGLNTEAFF.